The 20 T cell receptor beta chains presented below share a single source sample, sequenced in a study of blood T cells in healthy people across ages. Then a second PCR, running roughly 6 to 12 cycles, was carried out with a sample-barcoded 5' primer and a J-beta primer mix. TCRdb ran MiXCR on the 5' RACE reads and lists one entry per CDR3 protein. The data contain around 1.1 million distinct CDR3 sequences, 35% to 40% of them singletons. The sample consisted of blood. The receptor set was obtained from a man younger than 35 in good health.

As to this clonotype: An end of the junction does not agree with germline; a read error may underlie this. This chain joins TRBV12-3 or TRBV12-4 and TRBJ1-1; D is possibly TRBD1 (5 bases). The length of the CDR3 is 14 residues. The CDR3 is CASSFGGVGTEAFF. CDR3 coding DNA: TGCGCCAGCAGCTTCGGGGGAGTAGGCACTGAAGCTTTCTTT.

The rearrangement uses TRBV4-3 and TRBJ1-2; the D is unclear. The CDR3 runs to 15 residues. Trimming stripped 2 bases from V and 3 bases from J, with 13 bases between. Per the germline V gene, CDR1 is LGHNA and CDR2 is YSLEER. For the CDR3, the DNA is TGCGCCAGCAGCCAATCCATGGGGAGTGACTATGGCTACACCTTC. Its protein product is CASSQSMGSDYGYTF.

There are a few counts of this clonotype. This chain connects TRBV10-3 to TRBJ1-5; the D is unclear. V was trimmed by 3 bases and J by 3 bases, leaving 12 bases between them. CDR1 and CDR2 (germline): ENHRY, SYGVKD. The CDR3 has 15 residues. The CDR3 region has the DNA TGTGCCATCAGTGATGGGCTCAGCTTCAATCAGCCCCAGCATTTT. Translating gives CAISDGLSFNQPQHF.

This clonotype was observed a few times. This chain links TRBV7-9 with TRBJ1-2, with no clear D. The CDR3 runs 15 residues. Germline V gene sequence: CDR1 SEHNR, CDR2 FQNEAQ (reference sequence). Trimming cost V 6 bases and J 0 bases, with 14 bases left between them. The DNA for the CDR3 is TGTGCCAGCAGATCAACATTTGTGGCTAACTATGGCTACACCTTC. Translation: CASRSTFVANYGYTF.

This clonotype was seen a handful of times. V and J are TRBV21-1 and TRBJ2-2; the D call in the table, TRBD1, was not verified against the DNA. TRBV21-1 is listed as a pseudogene. This CDR3 comprises 19 residues. CDR3 sequence reads: CASSPGGLQTRENTGELFF. CDR3 bases: TGTGCCAGTTCCCCAGGGGGACTTCAAACCCGGGAGAACACCGGGGAGCTGTTTTTT.

This clonotype came up a few times. The junction does not match germline at one end; this may be a read error. The chain couples TRBV2 to TRBJ2-1, with 10 positions matching TRBD1. Germline assignment: CDR1 SNHLY and CDR2 FYNNEI. There are 14 residues in the CDR3. CDR3 residues: CATSTGQGYNEQFF. In DNA form, the CDR3 reads TGTGCCACCAGTACGGGACAGGGGTACAATGAGCAGTTCTTC. The full variable domain, its missing parts supplied by reference TRBV2 and TRBJ2-1, is EPEVTQTPSHQVTQMGQEVILRCVPISNHLYFYWYRQILGQKVEFLVSFYNNEISEKSEIFDDQFSVERPDGSNFTLKIRSTKLEDSAMYFCATSTGQGYNEQFFGPGTRLTVL.

This clonotype was found a few times. The V and J genes are TRBV29-1 and TRBJ1-1, with D uncertain. CDR3 length: 14 residues. Germline lookup yields CDR1 SQVTM and CDR2 ANQGSEA. Trimming shortened V by 6 bases and J by 0 bases, and 14 bases separated the two germline ends. The CDR3 spells CSVSPAVLNTEAFF. CDR3 bases: TGCAGCGTCTCCCCAGCTGTCCTGAACACTGAAGCTTTCTTT.

This chain connects TRBV4-2 to TRBJ1-3; D uncertain. The germline CDR1 and CDR2 sequences are LGHNA and YNFKEQ. The CDR3 contains 15 residues. The V end lost 4 bases, the J end lost 4 bases, and 14 bases lay between the germline ends. In nucleotides, the CDR3 is TGTGCCAGCAGCCCCCGTACCGGAGTCGGAAACACCATATATTTT. The encoded protein is CASSPRTGVGNTIYF.

The chain recombines TRBV12-3 or TRBV12-4 with TRBJ2-5; possible D gene TRBD2, 5 bases. The CDR3 loop spans 11 amino acids. Trimming stripped 5 bases from V and 11 bases from J, with 12 bases between. CDR3: CASSGLWEQYF. CDR3 sequence (DNA): TGTGCCAGCAGTGGCCTCTGGGAGCAGTACTTC.

This clonotype was counted ten times or more. The chain links TRBV12-3 or TRBV12-4 to TRBJ2-1, with D perhaps matching TRBD1 or TRBD2 (5 bases each). Trimming stripped 5 bases from V and 6 bases from J, with 17 bases between. The CDR3 length is 15 residues. The CDR3 nucleotides are TGTGCCAGCAGTAAAAGACGGGACCTTAGCAATGAGCAGTTCTTC. It is translated as CASSKRRDLSNEQFF.

This chain uses TRBV27 with TRBJ2-1, with 9 positions matching TRBD2. The CDR3 runs 15 residues. With V trimmed by 7 bases and J by 5 bases, 9 bases remained unmatched. Germline V gene data show CDR1 as MNHEY and CDR2 as SMNVEV (reference sequence). For the CDR3, the DNA is TGTGCCAGCACCTTAGCGGGGGCCTACCACAATGAGCAGTTCTTC. Translation: CASTLAGAYHNEQFF.

This sequence joins TRBV20-1 and TRBJ2-3; 8 nucleotides match TRBD1. The CDR3 runs 14 residues. V shed 5 bases and J 4 bases; nucleotides not matched to a gene: 8. From germline, CDR1 is DFQATT and CDR2 SNEGSKA (reference sequence). The DNA of the CDR3 is TGCAGTGCTGCGGGACAGGCTAAAGCAGATACGCAGTATTTT. This encodes CSAAGQAKADTQYF.

The chain couples TRBV6-2 or TRBV6-3 to TRBJ2-1, with 12 positions matching TRBD2. The V gene end was trimmed by 10 bases and the J gene end by 9 bases; junction bases not matched to a gene: 10. The germline V gene encodes CDR1 MNHEY and CDR2 SVGEGT. This CDR3 comprises 14 residues. CDR3 sequence reads: CAIKGLAGMGEQFF. Written as DNA, the CDR3 is TGTGCCATCAAAGGACTAGCGGGGATGGGTGAGCAGTTCTTC.

The sample holds a few counts of this clonotype. This rearrangement joins TRBV6-5 to TRBJ2-5; D is tentatively TRBD1 or TRBD2 (5 bases each). Trimming removed 7 bases at V and 2 bases at J, with 14 bases between. CDR3 length: 14 amino acids. The V gene's germline CDR1 is MNHEY and CDR2 SVGAGI. This CDR3 reads CASTNGATQETQYF. DNA for the CDR3: TGTGCCAGCACCAACGGGGCAACTCAAGAGACCCAGTACTTC.

V usage is TRBV4-1 and J usage is TRBJ1-1, with 7 bases identical to TRBD1. Trimming at V came to 4 bases and at J to 3 bases, leaving 11 bases not matched to a gene. The CDR3 runs to 16 residues. Germline CDR1 is MGHRA and CDR2 is YSYEKL. CDR3 nucleotide sequence: TGCGCCAGCAGCCCCCCAGGGGGGTCTTTGGACACTGAAGCTTTCTTT. This sequence encodes CASSPPGGSLDTEAFF.

The V gene is TRBV7-2, the J gene TRBJ2-1; D is perhaps TRBD2 (6 bases). Germline CDR1 reads SGHTA; CDR2 reads FQGNSA. With 1 base removed from V and 5 bases from J, the gap between germline ends came to 9 bases. The CDR3 sequence is 14 residues long. For the CDR3, the DNA is TGTGCCAGCAGCTTAGACGGGGGTAACAATGAGCAGTTCTTC. This encodes CASSLDGGNNEQFF.

CDR3 residues: CASSLRPVSETQYF. Here the CDR3 DNA reads TGTGCCAGCAGTTTAAGACCGGTTTCAGAGACCCAGTACTTC. The chain combines TRBV27 with TRBJ2-5, with unresolved D. Germline values: CDR1 MNHEY, CDR2 SMNVEV (reference sequence). With 2 bases removed from V and 4 bases from J, the gap between germline ends came to 11 bases. This CDR3 contains 14 residues.

The chain employs TRBV20-1 and TRBJ2-7; D possibly corresponds to TRBD1 (5 bases). Trimming shortened V by 0 bases and J by 1 base, and 16 bases separated the two germline ends. This CDR3 comprises 16 residues. Germline V gene sequence: CDR1 DFQATT, CDR2 SNEGSKA (reference sequence). The CDR3 sequence: CSARDPAGWRSYEQYF. The CDR3 nucleotides are TGCAGTGCTAGAGATCCGGCAGGGTGGAGATCCTACGAGCAGTACTTC.

The chain joins TRBV6-2 or TRBV6-3 to TRBJ1-6, with 7 nucleotides matching TRBD1. Germline assignment: CDR1 MNHEY and CDR2 SVGEGT. The CDR3 is made up of 14 amino acids. The ends lost 2 bases at V and 9 bases at J; junction bases unmatched: 4. CDR3 protein: CASSYGQAGSPLHF. In DNA, the CDR3 is TGTGCCAGCAGTTACGGACAGGCGGGTTCACCCCTCCACTTT.

This clonotype was detected only once. This likely comes from a read error, as the CDR3 has no conserved phenylalanine or tryptophan at its end. V usage is TRBV7-9 and J usage is TRBJ1-1; D uncertain. The CDR3 extends over 14 amino acids. The ends were cut back, 2 bases at V and 1 base at J, with 8 bases in the middle. Germline V gene sequence: CDR1 SEHNR, CDR2 FQNEAQ (reference sequence). CDR3 amino acids: CASSLFASNTEAFL. CDR3 DNA: TGTGCCAGCAGCTTATTTGCTTCGAACACTGAAGCTTTCTTG.